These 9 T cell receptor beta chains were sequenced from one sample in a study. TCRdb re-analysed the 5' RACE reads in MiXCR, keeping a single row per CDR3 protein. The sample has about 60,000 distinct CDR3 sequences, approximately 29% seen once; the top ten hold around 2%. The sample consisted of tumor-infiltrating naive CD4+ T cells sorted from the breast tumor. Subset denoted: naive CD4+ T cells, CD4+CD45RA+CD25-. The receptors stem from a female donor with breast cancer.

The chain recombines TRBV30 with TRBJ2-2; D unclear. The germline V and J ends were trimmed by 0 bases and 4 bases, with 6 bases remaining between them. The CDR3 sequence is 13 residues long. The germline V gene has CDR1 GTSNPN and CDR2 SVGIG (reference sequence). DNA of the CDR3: TGTGCCTGGAGTGTAGAAGTCACCGGGGAGCTGTTTTTT. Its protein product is CAWSVEVTGELFF.

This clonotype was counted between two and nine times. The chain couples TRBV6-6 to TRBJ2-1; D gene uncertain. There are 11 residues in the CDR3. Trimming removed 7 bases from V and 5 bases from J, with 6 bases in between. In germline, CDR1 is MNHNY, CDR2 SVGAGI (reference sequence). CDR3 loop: CASKADNEQFF. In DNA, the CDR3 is TGTGCCAGCAAGGCAGACAATGAGCAGTTCTTC.

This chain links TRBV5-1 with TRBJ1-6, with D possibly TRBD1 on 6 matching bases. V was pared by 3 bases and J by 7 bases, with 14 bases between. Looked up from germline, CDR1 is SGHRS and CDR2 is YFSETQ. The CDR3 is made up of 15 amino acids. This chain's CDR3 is CASSSTTGANSPLHF. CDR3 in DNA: TGCGCCAGCAGCTCAACGACAGGCGCCAATTCACCCCTCCACTTT.

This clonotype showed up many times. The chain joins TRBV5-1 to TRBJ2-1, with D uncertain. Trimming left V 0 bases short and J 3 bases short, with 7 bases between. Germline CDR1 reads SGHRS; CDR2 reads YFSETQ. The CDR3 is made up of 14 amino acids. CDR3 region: CASSLAEFYNEQFF. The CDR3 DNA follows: TGCGCCAGCAGCTTGGCTGAATTCTACAATGAGCAGTTCTTC.

CDR3 in DNA: TGCAGCGTTTCAGTAAGGGCGGGAGGAGGTTACGAGCAGTACTTC. It is translated as CSVSVRAGGGYEQYF. The chain uses TRBV29-1 and TRBJ2-7; TRBD2 aligns across 8 bases. CDR1 is SQVTM and CDR2 is ANQGSEA in the germline V gene. Trimming cost V 5 bases and J 4 bases; bases outside gene matches: 13. CDR3 length: 15 residues.

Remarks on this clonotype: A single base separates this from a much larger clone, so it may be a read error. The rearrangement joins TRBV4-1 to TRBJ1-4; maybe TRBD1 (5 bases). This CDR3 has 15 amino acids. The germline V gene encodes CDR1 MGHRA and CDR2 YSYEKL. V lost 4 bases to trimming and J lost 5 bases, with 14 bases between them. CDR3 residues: CASSRIQEANEKLFF. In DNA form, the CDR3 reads TGCGCCAGCAGCCGAATACAGGAGGCGAATGAAAAACTGTTTTTT.

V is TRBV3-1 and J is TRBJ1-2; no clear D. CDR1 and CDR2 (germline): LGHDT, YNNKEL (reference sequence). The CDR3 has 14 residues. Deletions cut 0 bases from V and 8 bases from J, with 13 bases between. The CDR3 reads CASSQDMSHGGYTF. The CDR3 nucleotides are TGTGCCAGCAGCCAAGACATGAGCCACGGGGGCTACACCTTC.

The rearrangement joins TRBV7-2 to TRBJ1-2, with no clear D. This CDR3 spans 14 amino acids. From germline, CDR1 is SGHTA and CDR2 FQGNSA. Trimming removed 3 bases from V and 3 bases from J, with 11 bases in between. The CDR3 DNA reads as TGTGCCAGCAGCTTTCCTACGGGTTACTATGGCTACACCTTC. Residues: CASSFPTGYYGYTF.

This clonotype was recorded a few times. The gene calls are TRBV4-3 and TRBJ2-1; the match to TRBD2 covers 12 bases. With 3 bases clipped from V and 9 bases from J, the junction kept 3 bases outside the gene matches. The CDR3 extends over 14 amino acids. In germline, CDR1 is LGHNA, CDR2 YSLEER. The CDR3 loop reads CASSQLAGGSEQFF. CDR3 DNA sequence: TGCGCCAGCAGCCAGCTAGCGGGAGGGTCTGAGCAGTTCTTC.